The 26 T cell receptor beta chains presented below share a single source sample, sequenced in a study of CD8 T cells in Susac syndrome. Random hexamers primed reverse transcription of about 0.5 to 1 ug RNA. TCRdb independently ran MiXCR on the immunoSEQ multiplex PCR reads; one entry per CDR3 protein. The repertoire holds about 200,000 distinct CDR3 sequences, with 95% as singletons. The sequenced sample consisted of CD4+ T cells from PBMCs. These receptors all stem from a human donor with multiple sclerosis.

The V and J genes are TRBV7-9 and TRBJ2-7, with 7 bases identical to TRBD1. Per the germline V gene, CDR1 is SEHNR and CDR2 is FQNEAQ (reference sequence). The CDR3 is made up of 12 amino acids. CDR3 bases: TGTGCCAGCAGCTCGGAGGACAGGTCGCAATTCGTC. This codes for CASSSEDRSQFV.

The J gene is TRBJ2-6, the V gene TRBV6-5; 7 positions agree with TRBD1. This CDR3 region has 18 residues. Germline CDR1 MNHEY, CDR2 SVGAGI. J was trimmed by 0 bases and V by 4 bases; bases with no gene match: 9. The CDR3: CASSSQTGRNSGANVLTF. The DNA for the CDR3 is TGTGCCAGCAGTTCCCAGACAGGGAGAAACTCTGGGGCCAACGTCCTGACTTTC.

This chain joins TRBV14 and TRBJ1-2; D is ambiguous. The CDR3 covers 14 residues. The V and J ends lost 0 bases and 8 bases respectively, with 13 bases between them. Looked up from germline, CDR1 is SGHDN and CDR2 is FVKESK. CDR3 nucleotide sequence: TGTGCCAGCAGCCAAGAAGCTTTAACCCACGGCTACACCTTC. Its translation is CASSQEALTHGYTF.

This chain joins TRBV20-1 and TRBJ1-5; 7 bases map to TRBD1. Unmatched junction bases numbered 7, after V lost 6 bases and J lost 5 bases. The CDR3 runs to 13 residues. Germline V CDR1 and CDR2: DFQATT, SNEGSKA (reference sequence). CDR3 coding DNA: TGCAGTGCCGTCATGGGACAGCATCAGCCCCAGCATTTT. Translating gives CSAVMGQHQPQHF.

The chain couples TRBV29-1 to TRBJ1-5; 9 positions agree with TRBD1. J was trimmed by 9 bases and V by 4 bases; bases with no gene match: 4. The CDR3 covers 12 residues. Germline V CDR1 and CDR2: SQVTM, ANQGSEA. In DNA form, the CDR3 reads TGCAGCGTTGCATTGACAGGGGGGCCCCAGCATTTT. It specifies CSVALTGGPQHF.

The V and J genes are TRBV29-1 and TRBJ1-5; 10 bases agree with TRBD1. Looked up from germline, CDR1 is SQVTM and CDR2 is ANQGSEA. V shed 7 bases and J 2 bases; nucleotides not matched to a gene: 5. This CDR3 is built from 14 residues. CDR3 protein: CSAGTGVGNQPQHF. In nucleotides, the CDR3 is TGCAGCGCTGGGACAGGGGTGGGCAATCAGCCCCAGCATTTT. The variable domain in full, with the rest retrieved from reference TRBV29-1 and TRBJ1-5, is SAVISQKPSRDICQRGTSLTIQCQVDSQVTMMFWYRQQPGQSLTLIATANQGSEATYESGFVIDKFPISRPNLTFSTLTVSNMSPEDSSIYLCSAGTGVGNQPQHFGDGTRLSIL.

The rearrangement joins TRBV28 to TRBJ2-7, with 8 bases fitting TRBD2. The trim removed 2 bases at V and 2 bases at J, leaving 2 bases unmatched. Germline CDR1 MDHEN, CDR2 SYDVKM. The CDR3 totals 14 residues. CDR3 residues: CASSLSGGAYEQYV. For the CDR3, the DNA is TGTGCCAGCAGTTTAAGCGGGGGAGCCTACGAGCAGTACGTC.

The chain recombines TRBV20-1 with TRBJ1-6; D remains ambiguous. Germline CDR1 and CDR2: DFQATT and SNEGSKA (reference sequence). CDR3 length: 13 residues. The V end was cut by 0 bases, the J end by 9 bases, with 9 bases between. The CDR3 loop reads CSARERAISPLHF. CDR3 DNA sequence: TGCAGTGCTAGAGAAAGGGCAATTTCACCCCTCCACTTT.

The V call is TRBV27, the J call TRBJ2-3, with 9 bases identical to TRBD1. The trim removed 5 bases at V and 3 bases at J, leaving 6 bases unmatched. The CDR3 covers 15 residues. CDR1 MNHEY and CDR2 SMNVEV come from the germline V gene (reference sequence). The CDR3 nucleotides read TGTGCCAGCAGTCGACAGGGGGGGAGGACAGATACGCAGTATTTT. Translating it yields CASSRQGGRTDTQYF.

The chain is built from TRBV20-1 and TRBJ2-1, with 7 bases aligning to TRBD2. CDR3 size: 13 residues. The ends lost 5 bases at V and 4 bases at J; junction bases unmatched: 5. Germline values: CDR1 DFQATT, CDR2 SNEGSKA (reference sequence). The CDR3 sequence is CSAGGGVYNEQFF. The CDR3 DNA reads as TGCAGTGCTGGTGGGGGGGTGTACAATGAGCAGTTCTTC.

J is TRBJ2-5 and V is TRBV9; possibly TRBD2 for D (6 bases). The germline CDR1 and CDR2 sequences are SGDLS and YYNGEE. The CDR3 sequence is 12 residues long. Between the trimmed V and J ends, which lost 3 bases and 3 bases, there was a span of 6 bases. In nucleotides, the CDR3 is TGTGCCAGCAGCGGGGGGGAAGAGACCCAGTACTTC. Its translation: CASSGGEETQYF.

V gene TRBV24-1 combines with J gene TRBJ2-7, with TRBD2 matching over 7 bases. Germline-derived CDR1 and CDR2 are KGHDR and SFDVKD. This CDR3 has 11 amino acids. Trimming took 5 bases from V and 6 from J; bases not matched to a gene: 0. The CDR3 here is CATSGEGEQYV. The CDR3, as DNA: TGTGCCACCAGTGGGGAGGGCGAGCAGTACGTC.

This chain uses TRBV20-1 with TRBJ2-1; perhaps TRBD2 as D (6 bases). Trimming shortened V by 4 bases and J by 3 bases, and 13 bases separated the two germline ends. This CDR3 region has 14 residues. CDR1 is DFQATT, CDR2 SNEGSKA, per germline (reference sequence). The CDR3 DNA follows: TGCAGTGCTACCGGGGACTTGGTCTACAATGAGCAGTTCTTC. Its protein is CSATGDLVYNEQFF.

The CDR3 region is CATSLGYNEQFF. In DNA, the CDR3 is TGTGCCACCAGTTTAGGCTACAATGAGCAGTTCTTC. The chain couples TRBV15 to TRBJ2-1; D call uncertain. CDR3 length equals 12 residues. The germline V gene encodes CDR1 LNHNV and CDR2 YYDKDF (reference sequence). V shed 6 bases and J shed 3 bases, with 6 bases lying between them.

V usage is TRBV29-1 and J usage is TRBJ2-5, with 14 bases lining up with TRBD2. CDR1 is SQVTM, CDR2 ANQGSEA, per germline. The CDR3 has 14 residues. V shed 6 bases, J shed 3 bases, and the junction held 3 bases outside the gene matches. The CDR3 region has the DNA TGCAGCGTCCGGACTAGCGGGGGGAAAGAGACCCAGTACTTC. Its translation is CSVRTSGGKETQYF.

The CDR3 is CASSAGQGRGTEAFF. The CDR3 nucleotides are TGTGCCAGCAGCGCCGGACAGGGAAGGGGCACTGAAGCTTTCTTT. The genes are TRBV9 and TRBJ1-1; 8 bases align to TRBD1. CDR3 length: 15 amino acids. Germline CDR1 SGDLS, CDR2 YYNGEE. V was clipped by 3 bases and J by 4 bases; unmatched bases: 8.

The genes are TRBV24-1 and TRBJ2-1; TRBD1 is a possible D gene (6 bases). Germline V CDR1 and CDR2: KGHDR, SFDVKD. This CDR3 comprises 13 residues. The germline V and J ends were trimmed by 6 bases and 5 bases, with 10 bases remaining between them. The CDR3 sequence is CATSPRGDNEQFF. CDR3 in DNA: TGTGCCACCAGTCCCAGGGGAGACAATGAGCAGTTCTTC.

The chain has TRBV3-1 and TRBJ1-4, with TRBD1 identical over 7 bases. The CDR3 is made up of 17 amino acids. V lost 2 bases to trimming and J lost 6 bases; unmatched junction nucleotides: 12. CDR1 and CDR2 (germline): LGHDT, YNNKEL (reference sequence). The chain's CDR3 is CASSQNRIVGQHEKLFF. The CDR3 nucleotides read TGTGCCAGCAGCCAAAACCGGATAGTGGGACAGCATGAAAAACTGTTTTTT.

This chain joins TRBV4-2 and TRBJ2-6; 7 bases match TRBD1. Germline-derived CDR1 and CDR2 are LGHNA and YNFKEQ. The CDR3 loop spans 17 amino acids. Losses at the gene ends were 2 bases for V and 9 bases for J; bases not matched to a gene: 13. The CDR3 region has the DNA TGTGCCAGCAGCCAAACAGGGACAGCGAACGACATCAACGTCCTGACTTTC. Protein product: CASSQTGTANDINVLTF.

The chain is built from TRBV15 and TRBJ2-5; possible D gene TRBD2, 6 bases. The V and J ends lost 0 bases and 4 bases respectively, with 18 bases between them. The CDR3 contains 17 residues. Germline V gene sequence: CDR1 LNHNV, CDR2 YYDKDF (reference sequence). CDR3 loop: CATSRDWSASEPETQYF. The CDR3 DNA reads as TGTGCCACCAGCAGAGATTGGAGTGCTAGCGAGCCAGAGACCCAGTACTTC.

The chain combines TRBV4-2 with TRBJ2-1, with TRBD2 matching over 9 bases. Germline loops: CDR1 LGHNA, CDR2 YNFKEQ. The J segment lost 10 bases and the V segment lost 5 bases, leaving 12 bases of the junction unmatched. This CDR3 spans 15 amino acids. CDR3 in DNA: TGTGCCAGCAGCACGAGCGGGGGGCCACTCACGGAGCAGTTCTTC. The encoded protein is CASSTSGGPLTEQFF.

The chain couples TRBV15 to TRBJ2-7, with D uncertain. Germline V gene lookup returns CDR1 LNHNV and CDR2 YYDKDF (reference sequence). The CDR3 totals 13 residues. Trimming cost V 0 bases and J 3 bases, with 6 bases left between them. The CDR3 here is CATSREVFYEQYF. CDR3 nucleotides: TGTGCCACCAGCAGAGAGGTTTTCTACGAGCAGTACTTC.

The chain has TRBV15 and TRBJ2-7; 7 bases match TRBD2. Germline loops: CDR1 LNHNV, CDR2 YYDKDF (reference sequence). The CDR3 contains 15 residues. Trimming at V came to 2 bases and at J to 0 bases, leaving 4 bases not matched to a gene. CDR3 nucleotides: TGTGCCACCAGCAGACTAGCGGAGAGCTCCTACGAGCAGTACTTC. It yields the protein CATSRLAESSYEQYF.

The V gene is TRBV12-3 or TRBV12-4, the J gene TRBJ1-1; D is undetermined. Between the trimmed V and J ends, which lost 6 bases and 5 bases, there was a span of 13 bases. This CDR3 is built from 13 residues. Written as DNA, the CDR3 is TGTGCCAGCAGCCCTTCGGCATTGACTGAAGCTTTCTTT. Translating gives CASSPSALTEAFF.

The rearrangement joins TRBV13 to TRBJ2-3, with 9 bases that match TRBD2. Trimming cost V 2 bases and J 1 base; bases outside gene matches: 7. CDR3 size: 17 residues. Germline V gene sequence: CDR1 PRHDT, CDR2 FYEKMQ (reference sequence). The CDR3 is CASSLSAGGPGTDTQYF. The DNA of the CDR3 is TGTGCCAGCAGCTTAAGTGCGGGGGGGCCTGGCACAGATACGCAGTATTTT.

This chain joins TRBV15 and TRBJ1-1; D is unclear. Germline CDR1 reads LNHNV; CDR2 reads YYDKDF (reference sequence). This CDR3 is built from 14 residues. V gave up 3 bases and J gave up 4 bases, with 12 bases separating them. This CDR3 is CATSSPGPLTEAFF. CDR3 in DNA: TGTGCCACCAGCAGTCCCGGACCTCTCACTGAAGCTTTCTTT. The full variable domain, rest sourced from reference TRBV15 and TRBJ1-1, is DAMVIQNPRYQVTQFGKPVTLSCSQTLNHNVMYWYQQKSSQAPKLLFHYYDKDFNNEADTPDNFQSRRPNTSFCFLDIRSPGLGDTAMYLCATSSPGPLTEAFFGQGTRLTVV.